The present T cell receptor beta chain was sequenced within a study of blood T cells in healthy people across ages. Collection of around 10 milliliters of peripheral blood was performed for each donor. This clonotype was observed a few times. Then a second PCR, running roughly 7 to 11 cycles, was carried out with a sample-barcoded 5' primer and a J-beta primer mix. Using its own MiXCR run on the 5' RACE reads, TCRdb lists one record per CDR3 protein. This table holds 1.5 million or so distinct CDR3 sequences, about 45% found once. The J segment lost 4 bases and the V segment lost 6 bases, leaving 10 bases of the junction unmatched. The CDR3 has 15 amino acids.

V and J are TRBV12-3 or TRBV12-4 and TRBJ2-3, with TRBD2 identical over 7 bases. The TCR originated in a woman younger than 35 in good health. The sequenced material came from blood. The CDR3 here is CASSPRDYLADTQYF. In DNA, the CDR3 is TGTGCCAGCAGCCCCCGGGACTATCTAGCAGATACGCAGTATTTT.